A single sample is the source of the 14 T cell receptor beta chains below, sequenced in a study of T cell responses to AZD1222 COVID-19 vaccine (dated by TCRdb to about 2021). The time point label here, explained by the study, means: about 28 days (+/-7) after the second vaccine dose. Library construction relied on the immunoSEQ multiplex PCR assay. In its TCRdb copy, this immuneACCESS table keeps in-frame sequences only and misses some clones. Where compared with another copy, unresolved V genes explain less than half of these, and the others have no known cause. In this sample the table shows nearly 110,000 clones, 92% of which occur a single time. About 8.1% of the sample comes from the top ten. This specimen was peripheral blood, taken 28 days after the second AZD1222 dose. Receptors originate from an adult who received the AZD1222 COVID-19 vaccine.

The CDR3 reads CASSAKGGGGETQYF. CDR3 sequence (DNA): TGTGCCAGCAGTGCCAAGGGGGGCGGTGGGGAGACCCAGTACTTC. This chain uses TRBV9 with TRBJ2-5; D may correspond to TRBD1 or TRBD2 (6 bases each). Germline V gives CDR1 SGDLS, CDR2 YYNGEE. The germline V and J ends were trimmed by 5 bases and 5 bases, with 19 bases remaining between them. CDR3 length: 15 residues.

The chain carries TRBV18 and TRBJ1-1, with a weak D call TRBD1 (6 bases). Looked up from germline, CDR1 is KGHSH and CDR2 is LQKENI. The length of the CDR3 is 15 residues. With 2 bases removed from V and 5 bases from J, the gap between germline ends came to 15 bases. CDR3 sequence reads: CASSPGFEGGTEAFF. CDR3 sequence (DNA): TGTGCCAGCTCACCAGGTTTTGAGGGGGGGACTGAAGCTTTCTTT.

The chain is built from TRBV7-2 and TRBJ1-2; 8 bases align to TRBD1. Germline V gene data show CDR1 as SGHTA and CDR2 as FQGNSA. The CDR3 covers 16 residues. V lost 4 bases to trimming and J lost 8 bases; unmatched junction nucleotides: 15. This chain's CDR3 is CASSSGARQGSGGYTF. CDR3 DNA: TGTGCCAGCAGCTCCGGAGCTAGACAGGGGAGCGGGGGCTACACCTTC.

J is TRBJ2-3 and V is TRBV7-6; 7 bases agree with TRBD2. This CDR3 is 15 amino acids long. V lost 1 base to trimming and J lost 2 bases; unmatched junction nucleotides: 3. CDR1 SGHVS and CDR2 FNYEAQ come from the germline V gene. Here the CDR3 reads CASSLGLAATDTQYF. The CDR3 nucleotides are TGTGCCAGCAGCTTAGGACTAGCAGCCACAGATACGCAGTATTTT.

V and J are TRBV2 and TRBJ1-4, with 11 bases matching TRBD1. V lost 8 bases, J lost 1 base, and 12 bases stayed unmatched. The CDR3 contains 18 residues. Germline V gene data show CDR1 as SNHLY and CDR2 as FYNNEI. Here the CDR3 reads CASLLDRGRIRTNEKLFF. In DNA, the CDR3 is TGTGCCAGCCTACTGGACAGGGGGCGGATTCGAACTAATGAAAAACTGTTTTTT.

This clone was found once. The chain links TRBV5-4 to TRBJ2-7; D call uncertain. Looked up from germline, CDR1 is SGHNT and CDR2 is YYREEE (reference sequence). V lost 4 bases to trimming and J lost 3 bases, with 14 bases between them. The CDR3 has 14 amino acids. CDR3 nucleotide sequence: TGTGCCAGCAGCCCTGGCACCCTCGGCTACGAGCAGTACTTC. Translated: CASSPGTLGYEQYF.

The CDR3 coding sequence is TGTGCCAGCAGTAATGGCGGGTCCCGGGGGGGTGAGCAGTTCTTC. Amino acid sequence: CASSNGGSRGGEQFF. The chain joins TRBV28 to TRBJ2-1, with 8 bases that match TRBD2. In germline, CDR1 is MDHEN, CDR2 SYDVKM. This CDR3 region has 15 residues. Trimming took 5 bases from V and 9 from J; bases not matched to a gene: 12.

This chain links TRBV20-1 with TRBJ2-1; D not certain. This CDR3 contains 11 residues. The V end lost 5 bases, the J end lost 6 bases, and 8 bases lay between the germline ends. Germline V lookup: CDR1 DFQATT, CDR2 SNEGSKA (reference sequence). The CDR3 reads CSAAPGNEQFF. CDR3 sequence (DNA): TGCAGTGCTGCCCCGGGCAATGAGCAGTTCTTC.

Concerning this clone itself: At the DNA level, this CDR3 is encoded by other sequences in the same sample as well. The genes are TRBV9 and TRBJ2-1; TRBD2 matches 9 bases. Germline trimming cut 0 bases from V and 6 bases from J; bases unmatched to any gene: 4. Germline assignment: CDR1 SGDLS and CDR2 YYNGEE. CDR3 size: 15 residues. DNA of the CDR3: TGTGCCAGCAGCGTAGGTGGCGGGGGGGCCAATGAGCAGTTCTTC. This codes for CASSVGGGGANEQFF.

The CDR3 here is CASSQARGLLFAQETQYF. The CDR3 nucleotides are TGTGCCAGCAGCCAAGCCAGGGGGCTGTTATTCGCCCAAGAGACCCAGTACTTC. This chain connects TRBV14 to TRBJ2-5; 8 positions match TRBD1. CDR3 length equals 18 residues. V lost 1 base, J lost 1 base, and 11 bases stayed unmatched. In germline, CDR1 is SGHDN, CDR2 FVKESK.

The rearrangement links TRBV11-2 to TRBJ2-2; tentatively, D is TRBD2 (7 bases). From germline, CDR1 is SGHAT and CDR2 FQNNGV. This CDR3 region has 17 residues. V was cut by 5 bases and J by 4 bases, with 20 bases left in between. Here the CDR3 reads CASSRLTGGPRTGELFF. CDR3 coding DNA: TGTGCCAGCAGCCGCCTCACCGGGGGGCCCCGCACCGGGGAGCTGTTTTTT.

The sample holds one count of this clone. The chain uses TRBV24-1 and TRBJ1-1, with D unclear. Germline-derived CDR1 and CDR2 are KGHDR and SFDVKD. The CDR3 spans 15 residues. Trimming cost V 1 base and J 4 bases, with 12 bases left between them. CDR3 amino acids: CATSDFSDPSTEAFF. CDR3 coding DNA: TGTGCCACCAGTGATTTTTCGGACCCCAGCACTGAAGCTTTCTTT.

This chain connects TRBV9 to TRBJ2-1, with 7 bases matching TRBD1. This CDR3 is 16 amino acids long. V gave up 0 bases and J gave up 10 bases; unmatched junction bases: 13. Per germline, CDR1 SGDLS and CDR2 YYNGEE. The DNA for the CDR3 is TGTGCCAGCAGCGTAGAGCCCCCCACAGGGGCCTACGAGCAGTTCTTC. Translating it yields CASSVEPPTGAYEQFF.

In this sample, this clone turned up once. V is TRBV19 and J is TRBJ2-1; 9 bases match TRBD2. Germline V gives CDR1 LNHDA, CDR2 SQIVND (reference sequence). V trimming: 1 base; J trimming: 6 bases; junction bases outside the gene matches: 4. This CDR3 contains 15 residues. The CDR3 region is CASSIAGLAVNEQFF. CDR3 coding DNA: TGTGCCAGTAGTATAGCGGGACTAGCAGTCAATGAGCAGTTCTTC.